These 27 T cell receptor beta chains share one sample of origin, sequenced in a study of early T cells in non-severe SARS-CoV-2 infection. TCRdb re-called the 5' RACE reads through MiXCR, storing one row per CDR3 protein. Of roughly 70,000 distinct CDR3 sequences in the sample, 20% to 25% were seen once. Sequencing was performed on whole blood, taken at baseline. The receptors were gathered from an adult who was a healthcare worker with PCR-confirmed SARS-CoV-2 infection or an uninfected control (not recorded which).

A few counts support this clonotype. V is TRBV4-1 and J is TRBJ2-3; 11 bases map to TRBD2. The CDR3 is 16 residues long. V gave up 2 bases and J gave up 3 bases; unmatched junction bases: 4. Germline values: CDR1 MGHRA, CDR2 YSYEKL. CDR3 region: CASSQPSGGPTDTQYF. CDR3 DNA sequence: TGCGCCAGCAGCCAACCTAGCGGGGGGCCTACAGATACGCAGTATTTT.

The chain couples TRBV20-1 to TRBJ2-2, with D possibly matching TRBD2 (6 bases). This CDR3 spans 16 amino acids. Germline lookup yields CDR1 DFQATT and CDR2 SNEGSKA (reference sequence). V lost 6 bases and J 0 bases, leaving 17 bases between the germline ends. The CDR3 DNA reads as TGCAGTGCCCCTTCGGGAGAGGGGCCGAACACCGGGGAGCTGTTTTTT. It codes for CSAPSGEGPNTGELFF.

The gene calls are TRBV7-6 and TRBJ2-7, with D uncertain. The germline gives CDR1 SGHVS, CDR2 FNYEAQ. This CDR3 contains 15 residues. Trimming shortened V by 2 bases and J by 0 bases, and 11 bases separated the two germline ends. This CDR3 reads CASSLTVRDSYEQYF. The CDR3 coding sequence is TGTGCCAGCAGCTTAACAGTACGTGACTCCTACGAGCAGTACTTC.

This clonotype was observed a handful of times. The J gene is TRBJ2-3, the V gene TRBV20-1, with D tentatively TRBD1 or TRBD2 (5 bases each). This CDR3 is 12 amino acids long. V gave up 5 bases and J gave up 5 bases, with 11 bases separating them. Germline V gene sequence: CDR1 DFQATT, CDR2 SNEGSKA (reference sequence). The CDR3 coding sequence is TGCAGTGCTCGGGACGGCCGAGATACGCAGTATTTT. Amino acids: CSARDGRDTQYF.

This clonotype was recorded many times. The chain recombines TRBV4-1 with TRBJ2-1; D is undetermined. Trimming left V 1 base short and J 9 bases short, with 7 bases between. This CDR3 is 12 amino acids long. From germline, CDR1 is MGHRA and CDR2 YSYEKL. The CDR3 reads CASSQVSAEQFF. The CDR3 nucleotides read TGCGCCAGCAGCCAAGTTTCTGCTGAGCAGTTCTTC.

The rearrangement links TRBV27 to TRBJ2-3; 10 nucleotides line up with TRBD2. Germline CDR1 MNHEY, CDR2 SMNVEV (reference sequence). Losses at the gene ends were 1 base for V and 0 bases for J; bases not matched to a gene: 7. CDR3 length: 18 amino acids. The CDR3 sequence: CASSLLPSGGLSTDTQYF. DNA of the CDR3: TGTGCCAGCAGTTTATTACCTAGCGGGGGCCTCAGCACAGATACGCAGTATTTT.

Only a few counts were recorded for this clonotype. V gene TRBV2 combines with J gene TRBJ1-4; D possibly corresponds to TRBD1 (5 bases). CDR3 length equals 14 residues. Per germline, CDR1 SNHLY and CDR2 FYNNEI. V lost 10 bases to trimming and J lost 9 bases, with 21 bases between them. The CDR3 region has the DNA TGTGCCATAGCAATTGAGGCAGGGCTGAAAAAACTGTTTTTT. This codes for CAIAIEAGLKKLFF. Using reference TRBV2 and TRBJ1-4 for the parts outside the CDR3, the full variable domain is EPEVTQTPSHQVTQMGQEVILRCVPISNHLYFYWYRQILGQKVEFLVSFYNNEISEKSEIFDDQFSVERPDGSNFTLKIRSTKLEDSAMYFCAIAIEAGLKKLFFGSGTQLSVL.

This chain joins TRBV9 and TRBJ2-5; D call uncertain. Germline CDR1 is SGDLS and CDR2 is YYNGEE. Trimming shortened V by 4 bases and J by 2 bases, and 9 bases separated the two germline ends. The CDR3 is made up of 13 amino acids. CDR3 loop: CASSYTVQETQYF. Written as DNA, the CDR3 is TGTGCCAGCAGCTACACGGTTCAAGAGACCCAGTACTTC.

V gene TRBV18 combines with J gene TRBJ2-3; possible D gene TRBD2, 6 bases. The CDR3 contains 13 residues. Germline CDR1 and CDR2: KGHSH and LQKENI. V was cut by 3 bases and J by 6 bases, with 10 bases left in between. The CDR3 reads CASSPNGGDTQYF. The DNA for the CDR3 is TGTGCCAGCTCACCGAATGGAGGGGATACGCAGTATTTT. Full variable domain (outside the CDR3, taken from reference TRBV18 and TRBJ2-3): NAGVMQNPRHLVRRRGQEARLRCSPMKGHSHVYWYRQLPEEGLKFMVYLQKENIIDESGMPKERFSAEFPKEGPSILRIQQVVRGDSAAYFCASSPNGGDTQYFGPGTRLTVL.

The rearrangement links TRBV5-4 to TRBJ2-1; the D gene is possibly TRBD2 (6 bases). V lost 4 bases, J lost 6 bases, and 14 bases lay in between. The CDR3 spans 14 residues. The V gene's germline CDR1 is SGHNT and CDR2 YYREEE (reference sequence). CDR3 loop: CASSGGITLNEQFF. CDR3 bases: TGTGCCAGCAGCGGCGGGATCACTCTCAATGAGCAGTTCTTC.

This clonotype was seen more than once but under ten times. The chain uses TRBV10-3 and TRBJ2-2; TRBD2 is a possible D gene (5 bases). The V gene lost 0 bases and the J gene lost 6 bases, with 8 bases spanning the gap. Per germline, CDR1 ENHRY and CDR2 SYGVKD. The CDR3 has 14 residues. The CDR3 reads CAISESAVPGELFF. DNA of the CDR3: TGTGCCATCAGTGAGTCAGCGGTTCCCGGGGAGCTGTTTTTT.

J is TRBJ1-2 and V is TRBV5-1; D is uncertain. The CDR3 is made up of 13 amino acids. V was pared by 5 bases and J by 4 bases, with 12 bases between. CDR1 SGHRS and CDR2 YFSETQ come from the germline V gene. For the CDR3, the DNA is TGCGCCAGCAGTTCTCAGCACCTCTATGGCTACACCTTC. Its translation: CASSSQHLYGYTF.

This clonotype was counted between two and nine times. The V and J genes are TRBV25-1 and TRBJ2-1, with TRBD1 identical over 9 bases. Per the germline V gene, CDR1 is MGHDK and CDR2 is SYGVNS. The length of the CDR3 is 16 residues. The V and J ends lost 3 bases and 6 bases, in that order; junction bases with no gene match: 9. The CDR3 DNA reads TGTGCCAGCAGTGACCTACAGGGGGCGGCTCTCAATGAGCAGTTCTTC. It encodes CASSDLQGAALNEQFF. Full variable domain (remainder filled in from reference TRBV25-1 and TRBJ2-1): EADIYQTPRYLVIGTGKKITLECSQTMGHDKMYWYQQDPGMELHLIHYSYGVNSTEKGDLSSESTVSRIRTEHFPLTLESARPSHTSQYLCASSDLQGAALNEQFFGPGTRLTVL.

This clonotype was seen a few times. The chain uses TRBV19 and TRBJ1-1; possibly TRBD1 for D (6 bases). This CDR3 has 12 residues. The germline V gene encodes CDR1 LNHDA and CDR2 SQIVND (reference sequence). V lost 6 bases to trimming and J lost 8 bases, with 13 bases between them. The CDR3 loop is CASSTSGAEAFF. The CDR3 DNA is TGTGCCAGTAGCACCTCAGGGGCAGAAGCTTTCTTT.

This clonotype has a handful of counts. This chain joins TRBV12-3 or TRBV12-4 and TRBJ2-5; D gene ambiguous. The length of the CDR3 is 13 residues. V was trimmed by 6 bases and J by 5 bases, leaving 13 bases between them. CDR3 nucleotides: TGTGCCAGCAGCCCCCCGATTCGGGAGACCCAGTACTTC. This encodes CASSPPIRETQYF.

The chain couples TRBV27 to TRBJ1-1; D is ambiguous. This CDR3 comprises 14 residues. V was cut by 5 bases and J by 0 bases, with 10 bases left in between. Looked up from germline, CDR1 is MNHEY and CDR2 is SMNVEV (reference sequence). The CDR3 spells CASSLNVLNTEAFF. CDR3 in DNA: TGTGCCAGCAGTCTAAATGTCCTGAACACTGAAGCTTTCTTT.

V is TRBV18 and J is TRBJ2-3; D unresolved. V lost 5 bases and J lost 2, with 8 bases in between. This CDR3 region has 13 residues. CDR1 and CDR2 (germline): KGHSH, LQKENI. Here the CDR3 DNA reads TGTGCCAGCTCAACGTTGCTCACAGATACGCAGTATTTT. This codes for CASSTLLTDTQYF.

This chain joins TRBV20-1 and TRBJ1-2; the D is unclear. The V and J ends lost 3 bases and 6 bases respectively, with 11 bases between them. Germline CDR1 and CDR2: DFQATT and SNEGSKA (reference sequence). The CDR3 loop spans 12 amino acids. Written as DNA, the CDR3 is TGCAGTGCTAGGCGGCAGATCGATGGCTACACCTTC. Its translation: CSARRQIDGYTF.

The V and J genes are TRBV12-3 or TRBV12-4 and TRBJ1-6; D ambiguous. With 6 bases removed from V and 3 bases from J, the gap between germline ends came to 15 bases. The CDR3 contains 16 residues. The CDR3 DNA follows: TGTGCCAGCAGACGGATCCGTGAGGGCTATAATTCACCCCTCCACTTT. It translates to CASRRIREGYNSPLHF.

The V call is TRBV5-4, the J call TRBJ2-5; 14 bases match TRBD2. V shed 3 bases and J 2 bases; nucleotides not matched to a gene: 9. The CDR3 totals 18 residues. CDR1 and CDR2 from the germline V gene are SGHNT and YYREEE (reference sequence). As DNA, the CDR3 is TGTGCCAGCAGCTCGACTAGCGGGGGGGCAGGGGTACAAGAGACCCAGTACTTC. Protein product: CASSSTSGGAGVQETQYF.

The chain is built from TRBV28 and TRBJ1-5; weak D call: TRBD1 (5 bases). Deletions cut 8 bases from V and 7 bases from J, with 18 bases between. The germline gives CDR1 MDHEN, CDR2 SYDVKM. The CDR3 contains 14 residues. This CDR3 is CASSTTGVWQPQHF. Here the CDR3 DNA reads TGTGCCAGCTCAACCACGGGGGTCTGGCAGCCCCAGCATTTT.

The genes are TRBV10-2 and TRBJ2-5; the match to TRBD2 covers 10 bases. The trim removed 8 bases at V and 4 bases at J, leaving 10 bases unmatched. The V gene's germline CDR1 is WSHSY and CDR2 SAAADI. CDR3 size: 15 residues. As DNA, the CDR3 is TGCGCCAGCCTCGGACTAGCGGAGAGTGGAGAGACCCAGTACTTC. This codes for CASLGLAESGETQYF.

The genes are TRBV9 and TRBJ1-1; no clear D. Trimming stripped 3 bases from V and 0 bases from J, with 6 bases between. Germline V lookup: CDR1 SGDLS, CDR2 YYNGEE. The CDR3 has 13 amino acids. Here the CDR3 DNA reads TGTGCCAGCAGCGCCGAGATGAACACTGAAGCTTTCTTT. Protein sequence: CASSAEMNTEAFF.

The chain carries TRBV5-1 and TRBJ2-3; D unclear. The CDR3 totals 15 residues. Trimming pared 0 bases from V and 0 bases from J, leaving 8 bases between. Germline V gene data show CDR1 as SGHRS and CDR2 as YFSETQ. CDR3 in DNA: TGCGCCAGCAGCTTGGACAGAACTAGCACAGATACGCAGTATTTT. This encodes CASSLDRTSTDTQYF.

This chain connects TRBV27 to TRBJ1-2; possible D gene TRBD1, 6 bases. Trimming shortened V by 6 bases and J by 6 bases, and 14 bases separated the two germline ends. The V gene's germline CDR1 is MNHEY and CDR2 SMNVEV (reference sequence). This CDR3 has 13 amino acids. DNA of the CDR3: TGTGCCAGCAGCAGGGGAGGAGGTAATGGCTACACCTTC. Translating it yields CASSRGGGNGYTF.

This clonotype turned up a few times. The chain recombines TRBV12-3 or TRBV12-4 with TRBJ2-2, with D perhaps given as TRBD1 or TRBD2 (6 bases each). The CDR3 loop spans 15 amino acids. V was shortened by 3 bases and J by 5 bases, with 13 bases between the two germline ends. CDR3 DNA: TGTGCCAGCAGTTTGCGAGGGGGAGGAACCGGGGAGCTGTTTTTT. Amino acids: CASSLRGGGTGELFF.

The genes are TRBV20-1 and TRBJ2-3; 7 nucleotides match TRBD2. The CDR3 has 14 amino acids. J lost 0 bases, V lost 6 bases, and 6 bases had no gene match. The germline V gene encodes CDR1 DFQATT and CDR2 SNEGSKA (reference sequence). The CDR3 protein is CSAERGSSTDTQYF. DNA for the CDR3: TGCAGTGCCGAGCGGGGAAGTAGCACAGATACGCAGTATTTT.